Listed here are 25 T cell receptor beta chains from one sample, sequenced in a study of OX40 agonist ivuxolimab in advanced cancers. TCRdb keeps only in-frame clones here, not all; method: immunoSEQ multiplex PCR. The sample carries about 45,000 clones, 86% recorded once. The sequenced sample was CD4+ or CD8+ T cells sorted from blood, obtained in a trial of the OX40 agonist ivuxolimab. Receptors originate from an adult with an advanced solid tumor such as melanoma, head and neck, liver or kidney cancer.

This chain connects TRBV21-1 to TRBJ1-2. TRBV21-1 is assigned pseudogene status. The CDR3 has 12 residues. In nucleotides, the CDR3 is TGTGCCAGCAGCATTCGAAGGAGGGGGTACACCTTC. It codes for CASSIRRRGYTF.

This chain links TRBV6-6 with TRBJ2-3; D possibly corresponds to TRBD1 (5 bases). The CDR3 length is 13 residues. V was shortened by 6 bases and J by 6 bases, with 13 bases between the two germline ends. CDR1 is MNHNY and CDR2 is SVGAGI in the germline V gene (reference sequence). CDR3: CASSPPAGDTQYF. In DNA, the CDR3 is TGTGCCAGCAGCCCCCCGGCAGGGGATACGCAGTATTTT.

This chain links TRBV6-1 with TRBJ1-2; 11 bases are shared with TRBD1. The CDR3 is made up of 12 amino acids. Looked up from germline, CDR1 is MNHNS and CDR2 is SASEGT. The junction had 3 bases not matched to a gene; V was cut back by 7 bases and J by 8 bases. The CDR3 nucleotides are TGTGCCAGCACCTGGACAGGGGGCGGCTACACCTTC. It encodes CASTWTGGGYTF.

The CDR3 spells CASSYGHGTGELFF. The CDR3 DNA follows: TGTGCCAGCAGTTACGGGCACGGCACCGGGGAGCTGTTTTTT. This chain links TRBV6-5 with TRBJ2-2; D unclear. Germline CDR1 MNHEY, CDR2 SVGAGI. Trimming took 2 bases from V and 4 from J, leaving 8 bases between them. The length of the CDR3 is 14 residues.

Worth noting for this clone: The junction departs from the called germline gene at one end, perhaps through a read error. This sequence joins TRBV7-3 and TRBJ2-2; no clear D gene. CDR1 and CDR2 (germline): SGHTA, FQGTGA. This CDR3 spans 12 amino acids. CDR3 nucleotide sequence: TGTGTCAGCAGCTTAGTTTCTGGGGAGCTGTTTTTT. Its translation is CVSSLVSGELFF.

The CDR3 is CASSLDATGAPSYEQYF. CDR3 nucleotide sequence: TGTGCCAGCAGCTTAGATGCAACAGGGGCTCCCTCCTACGAGCAGTACTTC. This chain joins TRBV7-8 and TRBJ2-5; 7 bases are a match to TRBD1. The J call may be incorrect, as the DNA end agrees better with TRBJ2-7. The CDR3 consists of 17 residues. Germline CDR1 SGHVS, CDR2 FQNEAQ.

This rearrangement joins TRBV5-6 to TRBJ2-5; 13 positions match TRBD2. The CDR3 runs 16 residues. The germline V gene encodes CDR1 SGHDT and CDR2 YYEEEE. Germline trimming cut 5 bases from V and 3 bases from J; bases unmatched to any gene: 7. The CDR3 DNA is TGTGCCAGCAGTTATACCGGGACTAGCGGGGAAGAGACCCAGTACTTC. Protein: CASSYTGTSGEETQYF.

The genes are TRBV27 and TRBJ2-2; perhaps TRBD1 as D (5 bases). The CDR3 has 16 residues. The germline V gene has CDR1 MNHEY and CDR2 SMNVEV (reference sequence). V was shortened by 7 bases and J by 4 bases, with 19 bases between the two germline ends. Written as DNA, the CDR3 is TGTGCCAGCACCGCCGTGACAGCCCTGGGCACCGGGGAGCTGTTTTTT. Its protein is CASTAVTALGTGELFF.

The chain carries TRBV10-3 and TRBJ2-7, with D tentatively TRBD2 (7 bases). Germline V lookup: CDR1 ENHRY, CDR2 SYGVKD. The CDR3 loop spans 17 amino acids. V shed 0 bases and J shed 3 bases, with 18 bases lying between them. The CDR3 DNA reads as TGTGCCATCAGTGAGTCGATGGAGGGGGGGCCCTTCTACGAGCAGTACTTC. Amino acids: CAISESMEGGPFYEQYF.

To note about this clone: The sample holds other DNA sequences that translate to the same CDR3. V is TRBV9 and J is TRBJ1-1; tentatively, D is TRBD1 (6 bases). The CDR3 is 13 residues long. The V gene's germline CDR1 is SGDLS and CDR2 YYNGEE. Trimming took 2 bases from V and 4 from J, leaving 9 bases between them. The CDR3 DNA is TGTGCCAGCAGCGTGGGGGGCCGCACTGAAGCTTTCTTT. As protein: CASSVGGRTEAFF.

The chain has TRBV4-3 and TRBJ2-1; 10 bases align to TRBD1. The CDR3 is 17 residues long. The ends lost 0 bases at V and 1 base at J; junction bases unmatched: 3. Germline CDR1 is LGHNA and CDR2 is YSLEER. CDR3 nucleotides: TGCGCCAGCAGCCAAGACTGGGACAGGGGTTCCTACAATGAGCAGTTCTTC. It translates to CASSQDWDRGSYNEQFF.

V usage is TRBV5-6 and J usage is TRBJ2-5, with TRBD2 matching over 8 bases. Germline V gene lookup returns CDR1 SGHDT and CDR2 YYEEEE. This CDR3 contains 14 residues. The V segment lost 3 bases and the J segment 5 bases; nucleotides outside the gene matches: 6. CDR3 coding DNA: TGTGCCAGCAGCTCGGGGGGGCCTCGGGAGACCCAGTACTTC. Residues: CASSSGGPRETQYF.

The V call is TRBV7-2, the J call TRBJ1-5; maybe TRBD1 (6 bases). The CDR3 length is 13 residues. Trimming removed 6 bases at V and 5 bases at J, with 11 bases between. Germline CDR1 reads SGHTA; CDR2 reads FQGNSA. CDR3 sequence: CASSWGADQPQHF. The CDR3 DNA reads TGTGCCAGCAGTTGGGGGGCTGATCAGCCCCAGCATTTT.

V is TRBV7-3 and J is TRBJ1-6; D unresolved. Per the germline V gene, CDR1 is SGHTA and CDR2 is FQGTGA. V lost 5 bases and J 11 bases, leaving 19 bases between the germline ends. The CDR3 length is 15 residues. The CDR3 loop is CASSPVREGGTPLHF. The CDR3, as DNA: TGTGCCAGCAGCCCCGTTAGGGAGGGTGGAACACCCCTCCACTTT.

The J gene is TRBJ1-2, the V gene TRBV6-5; no definite D call. The CDR3 runs to 14 residues. Germline CDR1 MNHEY, CDR2 SVGAGI. The germline V and J ends were trimmed by 0 bases and 6 bases, with 11 bases remaining between them. In nucleotides, the CDR3 is TGTGCCAGCAGTTACTCGATACTGCCGGATGGCTACACCTTC. This translates into CASSYSILPDGYTF.

The rearrangement uses TRBV4-1 and TRBJ2-2, with D hard to call. The CDR3 extends over 13 amino acids. With 2 bases removed from V and 4 bases from J, the gap between germline ends came to 5 bases. The germline V gene encodes CDR1 MGHRA and CDR2 YSYEKL. The CDR3 protein is CASSQSATGELFF. CDR3 DNA sequence: TGCGCCAGCAGCCAATCAGCCACCGGGGAGCTGTTTTTT.

The chain recombines TRBV29-1 with TRBJ1-1; D possibly corresponds to TRBD1 (5 bases). V was clipped by 4 bases and J by 0 bases, with 21 bases between them. CDR1 and CDR2 from the germline V gene are SQVTM and ANQGSEA. The CDR3 spans 17 residues. The CDR3: CSVGRQPQGSMNTEAFF. In DNA form, the CDR3 reads TGCAGCGTTGGTCGACAGCCCCAGGGCTCCATGAACACTGAAGCTTTCTTT.

The gene calls are TRBV19 and TRBJ2-7, with TRBD1 identical over 9 bases. V lost 3 bases and J lost 6; bases outside the gene matches: 6. CDR1 LNHDA and CDR2 SQIVND come from the germline V gene (reference sequence). CDR3 length: 14 residues. The CDR3 nucleotides are TGTGCCAGTAGTATCGGGACAGGGTTTGTCGAGCAGTACTTC. It is translated as CASSIGTGFVEQYF.

CDR3 bases: TGTGCCAGCAGCGTCCCCAAGCAGGGTAGCTACGAGCAGTACTTC. Translation: CASSVPKQGSYEQYF. The rearrangement uses TRBV9 and TRBJ2-7; weak D call: TRBD1 (5 bases). Trimming took 2 bases from V and 3 from J, leaving 15 bases between them. Germline CDR1 and CDR2: SGDLS and YYNGEE. This CDR3 has 15 residues.

The rearrangement uses TRBV5-6 and TRBJ2-7; TRBD2 matches at 11 bases. Per germline, CDR1 SGHDT and CDR2 YYEEEE. Trimming cost V 4 bases and J 0 bases; bases outside gene matches: 3. The CDR3 contains 15 residues. The CDR3 DNA follows: TGTGCCAGCAGCGAAGGGACTAGCGGCTCCTACGAGCAGTACTTC. Translating it yields CASSEGTSGSYEQYF.

The V and J genes are TRBV7-6 and TRBJ1-1; D ambiguous. Germline lookup yields CDR1 SGHVS and CDR2 FNYEAQ. This CDR3 region has 13 residues. Trimming removed 0 bases at V and 5 bases at J, with 7 bases between. The CDR3 nucleotides read TGTGCCAGCAGCTTAGCGTGGGGAACTGAAGCTTTCTTT. It yields the protein CASSLAWGTEAFF.

This chain links TRBV13 with TRBJ1-2, with D tentatively TRBD1 (5 bases). Trimming took 3 bases from V and 10 from J, leaving 21 bases between them. Germline-derived CDR1 and CDR2 are PRHDT and FYEKMQ (reference sequence). This CDR3 is built from 15 residues. The CDR3 spells CASSFPTGTPQVYTF. CDR3 in DNA: TGTGCCAGCAGCTTCCCAACCGGGACTCCGCAGGTCTACACCTTC.

This chain joins TRBV6-1 and TRBJ2-7; D unclear. This CDR3 spans 15 amino acids. In germline, CDR1 is MNHNS, CDR2 SASEGT. V was pared by 5 bases and J by 0 bases, with 14 bases between. The CDR3 here is CASSFNEENSYEQYF. The CDR3 DNA follows: TGTGCCAGCAGTTTTAATGAGGAAAACTCCTACGAGCAGTACTTC.

This clone has more than one count but fewer than ten. The chain links TRBV7-9 to TRBJ2-5, with 8 bases aligning to TRBD1. Germline CDR1 SEHNR, CDR2 FQNEAQ (reference sequence). The CDR3 spans 15 residues. J was trimmed by 2 bases and V by 5 bases; bases with no gene match: 7. Here the CDR3 DNA reads TGTGCCAGCAGCCGGCCTACAGGGGGTCAAGAGACCCAGTACTTC. Its protein product is CASSRPTGGQETQYF. Combining the CDR3 with reference TRBV7-9 and TRBJ2-5 gives the whole variable domain DTGVSQNPRHKITKRGQNVTFRCDPISEHNRLYWYRQTLGQGPEFLTYFQNEAQLEKSRLLSDRFSAERPKGSFSTLEIQRTEQGDSAMYLCASSRPTGGQETQYFGPGTRLLVL.

The chain links TRBV6-1 to TRBJ1-2, with 10 bases fitting TRBD1. V lost 6 bases to trimming and J lost 6 bases; unmatched junction nucleotides: 7. CDR1 is MNHNS, CDR2 SASEGT, per germline. The CDR3 contains 14 residues. The CDR3 DNA sequence: TGTGCCAGCAGCCGGACAGGGGGGCGGGATGGCTACACCTTC. Encoded protein: CASSRTGGRDGYTF.